This T cell receptor (beta chain) came from a study of identical twins. Turning to this clonotype: Its specificity is unknown.

CDR1 is DFQATT, CDR2 SNEGSKA, per germline (reference sequence). The V and J ends lost 3 bases and 0 bases respectively, with 9 bases between them. CDR3 length: 14 residues. Whole-study results and caveats: Insertions were reduced in abundant cord blood beta clonotypes but not in memory repertoires. Where out-of-frame alpha sequences were twin-shared, they showed excess low generation probability. The study based its conclusions on cross-sectional statistical analysis and did not follow the same donors.

A universal primer binding site was introduced by template switching. The final cDNA contained unique molecular identifiers. TCRdb reanalysed the 5' RACE reads using MiXCR and keeps one entry per CDR3 protein. This table holds 350,000 or so distinct CDR3 sequences, 9% to 15% found once. These same records also appear under a second study, on yellow fever vaccine responses in identical twins.

The sequenced sample was CD8+ T cells sorted from blood. The receptor was isolated from a woman aged 18-29 years in good health. The genes are TRBV20-1 and TRBJ1-5; possible D gene TRBD1, 6 bases. CDR3 DNA: TGCAGTGCTAGTCAGGGGTATAGCAATCAGCCCCAGCATTTT. This sequence encodes CSASQGYSNQPQHF.